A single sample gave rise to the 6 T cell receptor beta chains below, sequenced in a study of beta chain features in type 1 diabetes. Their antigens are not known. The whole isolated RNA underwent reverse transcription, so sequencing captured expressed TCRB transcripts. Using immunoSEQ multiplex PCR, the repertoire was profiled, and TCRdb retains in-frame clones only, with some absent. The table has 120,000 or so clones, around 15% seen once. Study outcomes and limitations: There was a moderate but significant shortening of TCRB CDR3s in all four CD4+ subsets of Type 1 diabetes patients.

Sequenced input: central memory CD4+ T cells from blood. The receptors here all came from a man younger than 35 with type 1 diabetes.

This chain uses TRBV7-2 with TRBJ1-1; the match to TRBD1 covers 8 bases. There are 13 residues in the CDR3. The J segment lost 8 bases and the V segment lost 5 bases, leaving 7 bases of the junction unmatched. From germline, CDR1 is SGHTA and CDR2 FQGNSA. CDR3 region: CASSLYRQGEAFF. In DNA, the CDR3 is TGTGCCAGCAGCCTCTATCGACAGGGGGAAGCTTTCTTT.

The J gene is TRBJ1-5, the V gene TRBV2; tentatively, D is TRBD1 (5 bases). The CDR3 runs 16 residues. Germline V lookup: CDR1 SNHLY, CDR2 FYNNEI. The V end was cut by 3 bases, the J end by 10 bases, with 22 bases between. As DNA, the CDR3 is TGTGCCAGCAGTGACTTCGCAGGGTGGGCTCGGGCTCCCCAGCATTTT. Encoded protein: CASSDFAGWARAPQHF.

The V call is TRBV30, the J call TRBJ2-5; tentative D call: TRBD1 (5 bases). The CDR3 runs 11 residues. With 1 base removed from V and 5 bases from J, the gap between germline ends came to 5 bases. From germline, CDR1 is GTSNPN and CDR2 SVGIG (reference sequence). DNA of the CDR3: TGTGCCTGGAGTGAGGGGGAGACCCAGTACTTC. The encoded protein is CAWSEGETQYF.

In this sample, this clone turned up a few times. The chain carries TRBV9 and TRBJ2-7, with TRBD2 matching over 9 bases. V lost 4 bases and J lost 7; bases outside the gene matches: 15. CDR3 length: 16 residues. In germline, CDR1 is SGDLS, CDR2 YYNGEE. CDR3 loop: CASSPPSAGGPREQYF. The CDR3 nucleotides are TGTGCCAGCAGCCCCCCCTCAGCGGGGGGCCCAAGAGAGCAGTACTTC.

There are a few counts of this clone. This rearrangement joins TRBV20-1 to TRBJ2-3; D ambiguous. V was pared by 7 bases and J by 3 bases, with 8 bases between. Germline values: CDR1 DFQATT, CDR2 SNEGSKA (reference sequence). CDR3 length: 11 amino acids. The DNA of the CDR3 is TGCAGTGGGGTTCCTACAGATACGCAGTATTTT. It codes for CSGVPTDTQYF.

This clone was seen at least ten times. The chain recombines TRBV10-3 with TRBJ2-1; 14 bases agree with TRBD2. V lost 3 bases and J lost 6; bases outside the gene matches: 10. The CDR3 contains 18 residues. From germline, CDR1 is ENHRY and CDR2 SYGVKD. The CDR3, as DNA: TGTGCCATCAGTGACCCTCCGGGACTAGCGGGAGCACCCAATGAGCAGTTCTTC. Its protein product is CAISDPPGLAGAPNEQFF.